This TCR beta chain emerged from a study of T cell repertoires in cytomegalovirus infection (dated by TCRdb to about 2019). General notes on the study: Recently identified HLA-C-restricted CMV epitopes, whose presentation resists viral immunomodulation, were targeted by peptide stimulations together with well-studied HLA-B-restricted epitopes. Donor HLA type was relevant to the analysis, because carriage of CMV infection together with the matching HLA type was indicated by public TCR beta signatures.

Study-wide conclusions, independent of this receptor: Carriers of CMV infection plus the relevant HLA type were discriminated by the cumulative frequency of public TCR beta family members in the study cohort and in an independent approximately 360-donor cohort. The ex vivo response was dominated by HLA-C-restricted CMV-specific TCR beta clonotypes, which also provided the single most frequent clonotype in two of eight donors.

V gives up 5 bases and J gives up 4 bases, and the segment between their germline ends measures 8 bases. From its cysteine to its phenylalanine, the CDR3 spans 13 amino acids. Only CDR3 DNA remains: 39 bases, in frame from the first base. The CDR1 and CDR2 encoded by the germline V gene are SGHTA and FQGNSA. In the case of this clonotype: The antigen this receptor binds is unknown. No per-base quality is available; no much larger clone lies one base away.

In the paper's terms, the treatment or condition label means: in vitro stimulation with specific CMV peptide epitopes to enrich CMV-specific T cells. These reads were obtained on an Illumina HiSeq 1500. The raw public data were reprocessed by TCRdb itself: fastp quality trimming at Q25, MiXCR clonotype calling, in-frame beta chains only. Every entry covers one CDR3 protein and lists the most common genes and DNA from its rows. Within this sample are 450,000 to 600,000 distinct CDR3 sequences, with 33% of them counted one time only. The ten largest clonotypes hold roughly 16% of the sample. The sequenced sample was cultured PBMCs, obtained from culture after CMV antigen stimulation. This receptor was taken from a human donor in good health (CMV status not recorded). Some clones in this sample may be carry-over from other donors' samples. Recombination joined TRBV7-2 with TRBJ1-4; the D gene cannot be resolved reliably. The nucleotides read TGTGCCAGCAGCGCCCGGATTAATGAAAAACTGTTTTTT. Translated, this gives CASSARINEKLFF.